The 23 T cell receptor beta chains below all came from one sample that was sequenced in a study of cytomegalovirus exposure and HLA in healthy donors. The PCR employed 60 Vbeta primers together with 13 Jbeta primers. The protocol was immunoSEQ multiplex PCR, while the TCRdb copy is restricted to in-frame clones and leaves out a portion. This table holds fewer than 150,000 clones, around three quarters found once. The sample was PBMCs. Every receptor here comes from a man aged 35 to 55 in good health and CMV-seropositive.

The chain recombines TRBV5-8 with TRBJ1-6; 7 bases are a match to TRBD1. The CDR3 runs to 16 residues. Trimming removed 2 bases from V and 9 bases from J; junction bases left unmatched: 11. CDR1 and CDR2 from the germline V gene are SGHTS and YDEGEE. Here the CDR3 reads CASSFKPGGLGSPLHF. Written as DNA, the CDR3 is TGTGCCAGCAGCTTCAAACCAGGGGGACTGGGTTCACCCCTCCACTTT.

The chain combines TRBV7-2 with TRBJ2-1; 12 nucleotides line up with TRBD2. Trimming at V came to 3 bases and at J to 0 bases, leaving 6 bases not matched to a gene. Germline CDR1 SGHTA, CDR2 FQGNSA. The CDR3 spans 18 residues. DNA of the CDR3: TGTGCCAGCAGCTTGGGGCTAGCGGGGGGGCTCTCCTACAATGAGCAGTTCTTC. Its protein product is CASSLGLAGGLSYNEQFF. The full variable domain, rest sourced from reference TRBV7-2 and TRBJ2-1, is GAGVSQSPSNKVTEKGKDVELRCDPISGHTALYWYRQSLGQGLEFLIYFQGNSAPDKSGLPSDRFSAERTGGSVSTLTIQRTQQEDSAVYLCASSLGLAGGLSYNEQFFGPGTRLTVL.

The rearrangement joins TRBV5-6 to TRBJ2-7, with D tentatively TRBD2 (5 bases). Germline V CDR1 and CDR2: SGHDT, YYEEEE. Trimming stripped 6 bases from V and 1 base from J, with 11 bases between. CDR3 length: 13 amino acids. The CDR3 protein is CASTRRGSYEQYF. The CDR3 DNA sequence: TGTGCCAGCACCCGACGCGGGTCCTACGAGCAGTACTTC.

The chain employs TRBV6-1 and TRBJ1-5, with D uncertain. CDR3 size: 13 residues. V was cut by 4 bases and J by 6 bases, with 10 bases left in between. Per the germline V gene, CDR1 is MNHNS and CDR2 is SASEGT. In DNA, the CDR3 is TGTGCCAGCAGTGGCCGGGGAAGTCAGCCCCAGCATTTT. This translates into CASSGRGSQPQHF.

The chain joins TRBV6-6 to TRBJ1-2; the D is unclear. V lost 2 bases to trimming and J lost 7 bases, with 8 bases between them. This CDR3 is 12 amino acids long. The germline V gene has CDR1 MNHNY and CDR2 SVGAGI (reference sequence). The CDR3 sequence: CASSYHEGGYTF. In DNA, the CDR3 is TGTGCCAGCAGTTACCATGAGGGTGGCTACACCTTC.

The chain combines TRBV2 with TRBJ1-2, with 7 bases identical to TRBD1. Germline V lookup: CDR1 SNHLY, CDR2 FYNNEI. The V segment lost 7 bases and the J segment 4 bases; nucleotides outside the gene matches: 12. CDR3 size: 15 residues. The CDR3 DNA reads as TGTGCCAGCAAGGAGGGGGCAGCTGCCCTCTATGGCTACACCTTC. Amino acids: CASKEGAAALYGYTF.

A single count supports this clone. This chain connects TRBV2 to TRBJ2-1; D is possibly TRBD2 (5 bases). Trimming stripped 3 bases from V and 4 bases from J, with 13 bases between. Per germline, CDR1 SNHLY and CDR2 FYNNEI. This CDR3 has 15 amino acids. CDR3 coding DNA: TGTGCCAGCAGTGATGGAGGCTCCGGTTACAATGAGCAGTTCTTC. Encoded protein: CASSDGGSGYNEQFF.

This rearrangement joins TRBV29-1 to TRBJ2-7, with 9 nucleotides matching TRBD1. The CDR3 extends over 14 amino acids. V lost 7 bases and J lost 4; bases outside the gene matches: 11. CDR1 is SQVTM, CDR2 ANQGSEA, per germline. DNA for the CDR3: TGCAGCGCCAGGGGTGGGACAGGGCCGTACGAGCAGTACTTC. Protein sequence: CSARGGTGPYEQYF.

The rearrangement links TRBV6-4 to TRBJ1-1; 9 bases line up with TRBD1. The germline V gene has CDR1 MRHNA and CDR2 SNTAGT. The CDR3 runs to 14 residues. J gave up 1 base and V 5 bases, and 2 bases lay outside the gene matches. CDR3 sequence reads: CASSQTGGNTEAFF. Written as DNA, the CDR3 is TGTGCCAGCAGTCAGACAGGGGGGAACACTGAAGCTTTCTTT.

This clone was seen a few times. The chain joins TRBV27 to TRBJ2-3, with 8 nucleotides matching TRBD2. The CDR3 consists of 17 residues. Germline values: CDR1 MNHEY, CDR2 SMNVEV (reference sequence). After removal of 5 bases from V and 2 bases from J, the junction contained 12 bases not matched to a gene. The CDR3 coding sequence is TGTGCCAGCAGTGATTACCCGGGGGGGCCAAACACAGATACGCAGTATTTT. It translates to CASSDYPGGPNTDTQYF.

The rearrangement joins TRBV5-8 to TRBJ2-7; the match to TRBD2 covers 7 bases. The length of the CDR3 is 14 residues. V lost 4 bases to trimming and J lost 0 bases; unmatched junction nucleotides: 4. Germline CDR1 is SGHTS and CDR2 is YDEGEE. This CDR3 reads CASSLGRGSYEQYF. CDR3 nucleotide sequence: TGTGCCAGCAGCCTAGGGAGGGGCTCCTACGAGCAGTACTTC.

V gene TRBV9 combines with J gene TRBJ1-6; D gene uncertain. Germline CDR1 reads SGDLS; CDR2 reads YYNGEE. The length of the CDR3 is 15 residues. Between the trimmed V and J ends, which lost 0 bases and 9 bases, there was a span of 13 bases. The CDR3 nucleotides read TGTGCCAGCAGCGTAGTCAGCGGGCCAGGTTCACCCCTCCACTTT. Its translation is CASSVVSGPGSPLHF.

The chain combines TRBV6-1 with TRBJ2-7; D remains unclear. From germline, CDR1 is MNHNS and CDR2 SASEGT. V was pared by 0 bases and J by 8 bases, with 5 bases between. The CDR3 is 11 residues long. The CDR3: CASSEAQKQYF. CDR3 coding DNA: TGTGCCAGCAGTGAAGCGCAGAAGCAGTACTTC.

The J gene is TRBJ1-5, the V gene TRBV6-6, with TRBD1 identical over 11 bases. This CDR3 region has 16 residues. Germline CDR1 and CDR2: MNHNY and SVGAGI (reference sequence). Losses at the gene ends were 0 bases for V and 2 bases for J; bases not matched to a gene: 0. Written as DNA, the CDR3 is TGTGCCAGCAGTTACTCGGGACAGGGGGGCAATCAGCCCCAGCATTTT. Protein: CASSYSGQGGNQPQHF.

This chain uses TRBV10-3 with TRBJ2-1; 8 bases line up with TRBD1. Per germline, CDR1 ENHRY and CDR2 SYGVKD. Trimming at V came to 7 bases and at J to 2 bases, leaving 7 bases not matched to a gene. The CDR3 runs to 15 residues. CDR3 nucleotide sequence: TGTGCCATCAACCCCCCACAGGGGGCCTACAATGAGCAGTTCTTC. Its translation is CAINPPQGAYNEQFF.

This clone was detected only a few times. The chain uses TRBV7-2 and TRBJ2-7; the match to TRBD1 covers 8 bases. V shed 5 bases and J 0 bases; nucleotides not matched to a gene: 6. There are 15 residues in the CDR3. CDR1 and CDR2 from the germline V gene are SGHTA and FQGNSA. CDR3 sequence: CASSAGTGHSYEQYF. CDR3 DNA: TGTGCCAGCAGCGCGGGGACAGGCCACTCCTACGAGCAGTACTTC.

This clone came up a few times. This sequence joins TRBV5-1 and TRBJ2-3, with D perhaps matching TRBD2 (6 bases). This CDR3 has 17 amino acids. Germline loops: CDR1 SGHRS, CDR2 YFSETQ. V was shortened by 0 bases and J by 3 bases, with 17 bases between the two germline ends. CDR3: CASSLGGAGPGTDTQYF. The CDR3 DNA reads TGCGCCAGCAGCTTGGGAGGGGCGGGACCCGGGACAGATACGCAGTATTTT.

This sequence joins TRBV7-9 and TRBJ1-2, with 8 nucleotides matching TRBD1. The CDR3 is 13 residues long. Germline CDR1 and CDR2: SEHNR and FQNEAQ (reference sequence). V shed 4 bases and J 6 bases; nucleotides not matched to a gene: 4. CDR3 nucleotides: TGTGCCAGCAGCTCCAGACAGGGGAATGGCTACACCTTC. Its translation is CASSSRQGNGYTF.

The chain joins TRBV6-5 to TRBJ1-2; 7 bases are shared with TRBD1. Unmatched junction bases numbered 12, after V lost 6 bases and J lost 5 bases. The germline gives CDR1 MNHEY, CDR2 SVGAGI. The CDR3 covers 15 residues. The CDR3 reads CASRSRTGFRYGYTF. The CDR3 DNA is TGTGCCAGCAGGTCCCGGACAGGTTTTCGGTATGGCTACACCTTC.

The chain combines TRBV5-1 with TRBJ2-7; TRBD1 matches 7 bases. V lost 4 bases to trimming and J lost 2 bases; unmatched junction nucleotides: 9. CDR3 length: 15 residues. Germline CDR1 SGHRS, CDR2 YFSETQ. Here the CDR3 reads CASSHRTGEAYEQYF. DNA of the CDR3: TGCGCCAGCAGCCACCGGACAGGCGAAGCCTACGAGCAGTACTTC.

As concerns this clone: Different DNA sequences within this sample yield the same CDR3. The chain is built from TRBV5-1 and TRBJ2-3, with D perhaps matching TRBD2 (6 bases). Trimming cost V 4 bases and J 0 bases, with 9 bases left between them. CDR1 and CDR2 from the germline V gene are SGHRS and YFSETQ. The CDR3 consists of 14 residues. As DNA, the CDR3 is TGCGCCAGCAGCCTTGGGACTAGCACAGATACGCAGTATTTT. Translating gives CASSLGTSTDTQYF. The full variable domain, completed using reference TRBV5-1 and TRBJ2-3, is KAGVTQTPRYLIKTRGQQVTLSCSPISGHRSVSWYQQTPGQGLQFLFEYFSETQRNKGNFPGRFSGRQFSNSRSEMNVSTLELGDSALYLCASSLGTSTDTQYFGPGTRLTVL.

The J gene is TRBJ1-1, the V gene TRBV19; TRBD1 aligns across 8 bases. This CDR3 has 15 residues. CDR1 and CDR2 from the germline V gene are LNHDA and SQIVND (reference sequence). V dropped 5 bases and J dropped 5; count of bases not matched to a gene: 10. CDR3 nucleotide sequence: TGTGCCAGTAGTCGGACAGGGAGGGCATCGACTGAAGCTTTCTTT. This codes for CASSRTGRASTEAFF.

The genes are TRBV25-1 and TRBJ2-2, with 7 bases lining up with TRBD2. With 1 base clipped from V and 4 bases from J, the junction kept 6 bases outside the gene matches. Germline CDR1 MGHDK, CDR2 SYGVNS. The CDR3 has 16 amino acids. The CDR3 DNA reads TGTGCCAGCAGTGAATGGGGAGGGGTTAGCACCGGGGAGCTGTTTTTT. Its translation is CASSEWGGVSTGELFF.